The next 10 T cell receptor beta chains were all read from a single sample in a study of OX40 agonist ivuxolimab in advanced cancers. Sequencing was performed with immunoSEQ multiplex PCR; in TCRdb, only in-frame clones are kept and a portion is missing. Of 30,000 to 40,000 clones in the sample, roughly 91% were seen once. Sequenced here: CD4+ or CD8+ T cells sorted from blood, sampled in a trial of the OX40 agonist ivuxolimab. These receptor sequences come from an adult with an advanced solid tumor such as melanoma, head and neck, liver or kidney cancer.

The chain joins TRBV4-2 to TRBJ2-1; D is perhaps TRBD1 or TRBD2 (5 bases each). Germline CDR1 is LGHNA and CDR2 is YNFKEQ. With 1 base removed from V and 4 bases from J, the gap between germline ends came to 17 bases. CDR3 length: 17 residues. This chain's CDR3 is CASSQAYTGTLYNEQFF. The CDR3 nucleotides are TGTGCCAGCAGCCAAGCTTACACGGGGACCCTTTACAATGAGCAGTTCTTC.

V usage is TRBV11-2 and J usage is TRBJ2-1; D is unresolved. V lost 0 bases and J lost 5, with 2 bases in between. The CDR3 is 12 amino acids. Looked up from germline, CDR1 is SGHAT and CDR2 is FQNNGV. In DNA form, the CDR3 reads TGTGCCAGCAGCTTAGAGGACAATGAGCAGTTCTTC. Protein product: CASSLEDNEQFF.

The chain joins TRBV18 to TRBJ1-4, with 8 bases that match TRBD1. J gave up 8 bases and V 3 bases, and 14 bases lay outside the gene matches. Per the germline V gene, CDR1 is KGHSH and CDR2 is LQKENI. This CDR3 is built from 17 residues. The CDR3 loop is CASSPSPGATGAEKLFF. The CDR3 coding sequence is TGTGCCAGCTCACCTTCACCGGGCGCGACAGGGGCGGAAAAACTGTTTTTT.

As DNA, the CDR3 is TGTGCCAGCAGTCCCCCCGACAGTACCTCTGGAAACACCATATATTTT. Translated, it gives CASSPPDSTSGNTIYF. The genes are TRBV28 and TRBJ1-3; D might be TRBD1 (5 bases). Per the germline V gene, CDR1 is MDHEN and CDR2 is SYDVKM. The germline V and J ends were trimmed by 5 bases and 0 bases, with 14 bases remaining between them. This CDR3 contains 16 residues.

This clone is deemed medium-sized. The same CDR3 arises from other DNA sequences in this sample as well. The V and J genes are TRBV28 and TRBJ1-1; D uncertain. Trimming cost V 2 bases and J 1 base, with 5 bases left between them. Germline V CDR1 and CDR2: MDHEN, SYDVKM. The CDR3 is made up of 13 amino acids. In DNA, the CDR3 is TGTGCCAGCAGTTTAGGGCAGAACACTGAAGCTTTCTTT. It codes for CASSLGQNTEAFF.

The V call is TRBV5-1, the J call TRBJ2-4; TRBD1 is a possible D gene (6 bases). Trimming removed 3 bases from V and 5 bases from J, with 6 bases in between. The germline V gene has CDR1 SGHRS and CDR2 YFSETQ. CDR3 length equals 12 residues. The CDR3: CASSSGENIQYF. CDR3 nucleotides: TGCGCCAGCAGCTCAGGGGAAAACATTCAGTACTTC.

The chain recombines TRBV6-5 with TRBJ2-7; a weak D match, TRBD2 (5 bases). This CDR3 is built from 15 residues. V was clipped by 2 bases and J by 1 base, with 12 bases between them. Germline CDR1 and CDR2: MNHEY and SVGAGI. The CDR3 DNA reads as TGTGCCAGCAGTTACACGAGGGTTCTTTCCTACGAGCAGTACTTC. Amino acids: CASSYTRVLSYEQYF.

V is TRBV7-9 and J is TRBJ2-1; maybe TRBD2 (6 bases). Trimming removed 5 bases at V and 5 bases at J, with 19 bases between. The CDR3 loop spans 16 amino acids. The germline V gene encodes CDR1 SEHNR and CDR2 FQNEAQ (reference sequence). The CDR3 nucleotides read TGTGCCAGCAGCCCCCCGCGGTGGGGGGATGACAATGAGCAGTTCTTC. Protein sequence: CASSPPRWGDDNEQFF.

The CDR3 bases are TGTGCCATCAGCCCAGGGACAGGGAACTACGAGCAGTACTTC. This translates into CAISPGTGNYEQYF. The chain links TRBV10-3 to TRBJ2-7, with 9 positions matching TRBD1. Trimming at V came to 6 bases and at J to 3 bases, leaving 6 bases not matched to a gene. Germline values: CDR1 ENHRY, CDR2 SYGVKD. The CDR3 runs to 14 residues.

J is TRBJ1-5 and V is TRBV27; D gene unclear. Between the trimmed V and J ends, which lost 4 bases and 6 bases, there was a span of 19 bases. Germline CDR1 MNHEY, CDR2 SMNVEV (reference sequence). The CDR3 covers 16 residues. The CDR3 spells CASSSPRSEQGQPQHF. The CDR3 bases are TGTGCCAGCAGTTCTCCCAGGTCCGAACAAGGTCAGCCCCAGCATTTT.